A few counts support the clone carrying this TCR beta chain. Its antigen is unknown. Only in-frame clones appear in the TCRdb table, and some are missing; sequencing was by immunoSEQ multiplex PCR. The repertoire includes approximately 2,500 clones, about 30% of them detected once, and about 18% sits in the top ten. V lost 6 bases to trimming and J lost 2 bases, with 11 bases between them. Germline V gives CDR1 MGHDK, CDR2 SYGVNS. The length of the CDR3 is 13 residues. These data belong to a study of T cells in localized non-small cell lung cancer. Findings of the study overall: There were a median about 53 of the top 100 tumor clones appearing in adjacent lung. Because sequencing included only one region (of the tumor), heterogeneity remains possible. Uninvolved adjacent lung, not tumor, had the highest T cell clonality. Patients showing higher blood T cell density tended to see longer overall survival.

This sequence joins TRBV25-1 and TRBJ2-7; a weak D match, TRBD1 (6 bases). Sequences were derived from lung tumor tissue, sampled before any cancer treatment. The receptor was isolated from a female donor of 60 years or more with stage II squamous cell lung carcinoma. CDR3 in DNA: TGTGCCAGCAGCCCCCCAGGGGCCTACGAGCAGTACTTC. Amino acids: CASSPPGAYEQYF.